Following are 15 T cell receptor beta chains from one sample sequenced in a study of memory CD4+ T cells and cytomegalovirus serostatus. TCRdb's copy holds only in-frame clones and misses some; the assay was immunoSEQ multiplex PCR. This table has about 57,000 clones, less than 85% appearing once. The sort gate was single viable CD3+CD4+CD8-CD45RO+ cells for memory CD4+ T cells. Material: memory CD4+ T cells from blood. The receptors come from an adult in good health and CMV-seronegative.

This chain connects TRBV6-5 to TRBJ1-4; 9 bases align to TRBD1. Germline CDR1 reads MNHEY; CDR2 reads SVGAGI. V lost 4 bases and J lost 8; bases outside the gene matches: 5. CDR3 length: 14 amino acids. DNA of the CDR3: TGTGCCAGCAGTTTAACAGGGGGCAGGGAAAAACTGTTTTTT. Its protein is CASSLTGGREKLFF.

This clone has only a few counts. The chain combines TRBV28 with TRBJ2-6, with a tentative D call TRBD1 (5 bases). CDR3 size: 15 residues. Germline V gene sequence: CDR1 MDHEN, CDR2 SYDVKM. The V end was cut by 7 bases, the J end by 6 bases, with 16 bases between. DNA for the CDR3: TGTGCCAGCACCAAGCCCCAGGGCGAGGCCAACGTCCTGACTTTC. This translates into CASTKPQGEANVLTF.

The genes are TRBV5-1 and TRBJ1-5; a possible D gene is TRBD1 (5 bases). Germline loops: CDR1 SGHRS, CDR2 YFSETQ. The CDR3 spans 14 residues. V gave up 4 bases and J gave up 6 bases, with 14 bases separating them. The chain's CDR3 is CASSPTGGIQPQHF. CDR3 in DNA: TGCGCCAGCAGCCCTACCGGGGGTATTCAGCCCCAGCATTTT.

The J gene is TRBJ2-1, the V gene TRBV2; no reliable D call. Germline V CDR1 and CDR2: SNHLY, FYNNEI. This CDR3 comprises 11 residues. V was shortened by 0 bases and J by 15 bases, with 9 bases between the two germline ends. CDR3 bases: TGTGCCAGCAGTGAAGCCGCCCCCTGGTTCTTC. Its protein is CASSEAAPWFF.

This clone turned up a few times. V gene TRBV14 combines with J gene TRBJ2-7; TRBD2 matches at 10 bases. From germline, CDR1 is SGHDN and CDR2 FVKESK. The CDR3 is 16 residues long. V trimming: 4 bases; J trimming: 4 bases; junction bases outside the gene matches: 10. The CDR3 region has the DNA TGTGCCAGCAGCCCAGACCTAGCGGGAGTGTCGTACGAGCAGTACTTC. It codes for CASSPDLAGVSYEQYF.

The CDR3 loop is CASSFVAGNTIYF. CDR3 nucleotides: TGTGCCAGCAGCTTCGTAGCCGGGAACACCATATATTTT. The rearrangement joins TRBV5-6 to TRBJ1-3; D is uncertain. Trimming cost V 2 bases and J 7 bases, with 10 bases left between them. The CDR3 spans 13 residues. CDR1 SGHDT and CDR2 YYEEEE come from the germline V gene.

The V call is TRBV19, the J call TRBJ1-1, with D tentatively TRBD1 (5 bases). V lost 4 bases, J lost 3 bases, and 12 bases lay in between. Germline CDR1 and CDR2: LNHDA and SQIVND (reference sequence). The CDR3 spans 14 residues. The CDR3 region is CASSSRGTYTEAFF. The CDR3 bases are TGTGCCAGTAGTAGTCGGGGGACGTACACTGAAGCTTTCTTT. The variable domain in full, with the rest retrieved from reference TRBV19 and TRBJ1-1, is DGGITQSPKYLFRKEGQNVTLSCEQNLNHDAMYWYRQDPGQGLRLIYYSQIVNDFQKGDIAEGYSVSREKKESFPLTVTSAQKNPTAFYLCASSSRGTYTEAFFGQGTRLTVV.

The CDR3 protein is CASSETGREDRSYNEQFF. The CDR3 DNA sequence: TGTGCCAGCAGCGAGACAGGGAGAGAAGATCGGTCCTACAATGAGCAGTTCTTC. V is TRBV21-1 and J is TRBJ2-1; the table's TRBD1 call for D was not verified on the DNA. TRBV21-1 is annotated as a pseudogene. The length of the CDR3 is 18 residues.

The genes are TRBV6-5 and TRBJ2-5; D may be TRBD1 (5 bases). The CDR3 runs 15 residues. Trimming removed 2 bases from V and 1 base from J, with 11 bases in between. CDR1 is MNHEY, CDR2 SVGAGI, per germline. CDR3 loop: CASSYGNRPQETQYF. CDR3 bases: TGTGCCAGCAGTTACGGCAACAGGCCCCAAGAGACCCAGTACTTC.

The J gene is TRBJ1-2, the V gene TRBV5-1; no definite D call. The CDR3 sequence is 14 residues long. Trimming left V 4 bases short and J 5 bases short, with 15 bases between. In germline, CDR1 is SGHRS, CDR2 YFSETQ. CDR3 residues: CASSSGEKTYGYTF. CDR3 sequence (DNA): TGCGCCAGCAGCAGCGGAGAAAAGACATATGGCTACACCTTC.

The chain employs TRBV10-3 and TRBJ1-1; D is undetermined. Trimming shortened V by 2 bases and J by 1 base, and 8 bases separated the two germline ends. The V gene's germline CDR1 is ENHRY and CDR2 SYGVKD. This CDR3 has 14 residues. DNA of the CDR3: TGTGCCATCAGTGAGGTAGGAGGGAACACTGAAGCTTTCTTT. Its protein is CAISEVGGNTEAFF.

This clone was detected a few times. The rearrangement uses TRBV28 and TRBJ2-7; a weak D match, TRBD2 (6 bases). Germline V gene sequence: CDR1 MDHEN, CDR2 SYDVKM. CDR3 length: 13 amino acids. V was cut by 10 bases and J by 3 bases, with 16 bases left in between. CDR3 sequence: CATLGGGLYEQYF. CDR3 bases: TGTGCCACCCTCGGCGGAGGGCTCTACGAGCAGTACTTC.

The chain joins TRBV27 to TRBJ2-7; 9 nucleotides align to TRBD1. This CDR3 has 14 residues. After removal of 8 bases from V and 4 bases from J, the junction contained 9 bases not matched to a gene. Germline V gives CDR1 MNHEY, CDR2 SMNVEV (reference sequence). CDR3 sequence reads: CASLQGARPYEQYF. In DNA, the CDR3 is TGTGCCAGCCTACAGGGGGCGCGTCCTTACGAGCAGTACTTC.

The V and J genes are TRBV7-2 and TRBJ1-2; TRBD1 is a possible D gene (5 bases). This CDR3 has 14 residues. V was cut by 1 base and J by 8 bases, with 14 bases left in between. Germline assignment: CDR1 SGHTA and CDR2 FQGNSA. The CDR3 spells CASSLGSGGRGYTF. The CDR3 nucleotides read TGTGCCAGCAGCTTAGGCTCCGGGGGTCGAGGCTACACCTTC.

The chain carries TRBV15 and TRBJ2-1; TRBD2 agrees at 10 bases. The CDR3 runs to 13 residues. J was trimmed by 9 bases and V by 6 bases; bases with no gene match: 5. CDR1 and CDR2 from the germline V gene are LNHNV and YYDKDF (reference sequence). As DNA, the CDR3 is TGTGCCACCAGACTAGCGGGAAGGGGTGAGCAGTTCTTC. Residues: CATRLAGRGEQFF.